One TCR beta chain is described in this entry. Its cognate antigen has yet to be identified. The record has no base qualities; no much larger clone is one base away. The source of the sample is a study of T cells in Graves' hyperthyroidism and ophthalmopathy (dated by TCRdb to the late 2010s). Turning to the overall study: Peripheral blood was collected at initial diagnosis, before any treatment. TCR V-J signatures able to tell the groups apart were searched for in a discovery cohort of some 97 patients, of whom more than 40 had Graves' ophthalmopathy and 57 had stable Graves' hyperthyroidism. Whether ophthalmopathy could be predicted prospectively was tested in an independent validation cohort made up of roughly 19 hyperthyroidism patients plus 17 patients who later progressed to ophthalmopathy. The roughly 100 discovery patients were divided at random into training and test sets in a 7:3 ratio. The study also compared thyroid tissue and blood T-cell repertoires from roughly 6 Graves' hyperthyroidism patients. Once sampling was done, hyperthyroidism patients were given methimazole at a starting dose of 30 mg daily, whereas ophthalmopathy patients were given high-dose intravenous methylprednisolone. According to the paper, TCR Vbeta CDR3 sequencing was carried out on 135 peripheral blood samples, which came from around 43 ophthalmopathy, under 85 hyperthyroidism and roughly 17 progressor patients.

Stable Graves' hyperthyroidism was defined as no progression to ophthalmopathy during 18 months of follow-up. Hyperthyroidism patients were newly diagnosed, with disease duration under 2 months, and aged 18 to 65 years. Any patient with an uncontrolled infection, another autoimmune disease, pregnancy or lactation was excluded. Clinical symptoms, serum thyroxine and TRAb, thyroid ultrasound, and orbital computed tomography formed the basis for the diagnoses. Ficoll-Paque density gradient centrifugation was used to isolate PBMCs from 8.5 to 10 ml of fresh peripheral blood. Trizol reagent was used to extract total RNA, and RNA quality was then checked on an Agilent 2100 Bioanalyzer. TCR beta CDR3 regions were amplified from RNA transcripts. A first-round RT-PCR of the TCR CDR3 used the HTBI primer set with the Qiagen OneStep RT-PCR kit. The libraries were constructed in a second round of multiplex PCR and then size-selected and purified. Paired-end sequencing of the libraries was performed with 100 bp reads on an Illumina HiSeq2000. As for the original processing: SOAPnuke was used to process the raw data, removing reads that contained adapters or uncalled bases, had a mean Phred below 15, or lacked an exact match to the constant primer or identifier. COPE v1.2.5 was used to merge high-quality paired reads, and clonotypes were defined as unique nucleotide sequences. Clonotypes were aligned to IMGT TRBV, TRBD and TRBJ reference segments using MiTCR v1.1. Only V-J combinations with frequency above 0.0001, covering 99% to 99.2% of repertoires, were analysed. The TCS score was defined as F50 (clonal expansion) divided by E x V (chaos), with BLOSUM62-based TCRdist calculated between CDR3 peptides within each V-J. Welch's t-statistics and random forest reduced around 550 V-J features to roughly 13, which were used in a naive Bayes classifier (R e1071). The raw public reads went through TCRdb reprocessing: fastp at Q25, MiXCR clone calling, in-frame beta chains kept. Duplicate CDR3 protein sequences are folded into a single record with the most common DNA and genes. Here the V and J calls rest on TCRdb's processing, not on the authors' analysis. The sample records approximately 400,000 distinct CDR3 sequences, approximately 20% of which are singletons. In total, the top ten clones hold around 3.4% of the sample.

CDR1 and CDR2 are read off the germline V gene as MNHEY and SVGEGT. The CDR3 runs 16 residues from the cysteine to the phenylalanine. Of all the DNA, just the CDR3 is kept, 48 bases in frame from base 1. The germline V end is reduced by 0 bases and the J end by 3 bases; junction bases left unmatched: 7. Broader findings and caveats from the paper: Most expanded thyroid clonotypes (frequency above 0.001) were also detected in blood, a finding suggesting that blood repertoires may reflect thyroid immune responses. Sample size was not statistically predetermined, and investigators were not blinded to group allocation. Ophthalmopathy was separated from stable hyperthyroidism by a 13 V-J signature model, with roughly 88% sensitivity and about 81% specificity obtained in cross-validation and 80%/75% obtained in testing. In validation, progression to ophthalmopathy was predicted by the model with more than 65% sensitivity and 72% to 85% specificity, a median of approximately 6.5 months before onset.

The source material was blood. This receptor was taken from a woman aged 18-29 years with Graves' hyperthyroidism. The receptor chain draws on TRBV6-2 or TRBV6-3 and TRBJ1-1; 7 nucleotides in the junction match TRBD1. This receptor carries the CDR3 CASSYSSRGADTEAFF. The nucleotides are TGTGCCAGCAGTTACTCGAGCAGGGGGGCTGACACTGAAGCTTTCTTT.